The present entry profiles one T cell receptor beta chain with its context. The clone's antigen remains unknown. It has no much larger one-base neighbor in the sample; base qualities were not kept. This sample stems from a study of shared clonotypes between healthy human individuals (TCRdb year 2020). Study-level background: The cohort included three men and a couple of women between 18 and 49 years of age. For each donor, CD4 naive and CD4 memory were each run on three plates, CD8 naive on two plates, and CD8 memory on one plate. The study deeply sequenced blood TCR repertoires of 5 or 6 healthy adults to estimate repertoire size and the extent of clonotype sharing between individuals. Libraries were prepared and TCR repertoires were sequenced by different laboratories using diverse techniques, in order to increase sequencing depth and limit assay-specific biases. Between about 0.94 and 8.9 billion PBMCs per donor were obtained by leukapheresis.

Using the deep immunoSEQ assay, TCR CDR3 regions were amplified from genomic DNA by multiplex PCR. Extracted genomic DNA from each cell subset was spread evenly across all wells of several immunoSEQ 96-well plates, with each plate serving as a replicate. For sorted subsets, 200 ng of genomic DNA, equivalent to roughly 33,000 T cell genomes, went into each replicate PCR. Purified libraries were quantified with a Qubit 3.0 fluorometer, sized on a Bioanalyzer 2100, and re-quantified with the KAPA Library Quantification kit. Every immunoSEQ 96-well plate was sequenced on a separate single-read 150-cycle Illumina NextSeq 550 flow cell. The original pipeline was this. The immunoSEQ output contained only junctional sequences without quality scores, so filtering could not match that applied to full-length reads. Sequences were annotated with PyIR, a Python wrapper for IgBLAST v1.9, using IMGT germline references to assign V/J genes and CDR3. Reads with weak V/J assignments (E-value above 1e-6), missing CDR3, stop codons, out-of-frame junctions, or ambiguous translated residues were removed. A V3J clonotype was defined by an identical inferred V gene, J gene, and CDR3 amino acid sequence. To compute the percentage overlap between repertoires, the number of shared unique clonotypes was divided by the size of the smaller repertoire. Three approaches were used to assess repertoire richness: RTK rarefaction, the Chao1 estimator, and Recon v2.1 estimates of unobserved clonotypes. Generation probabilities for all TCRbeta clonotypes obtained by the gDNA method from a handful of donors were computed using OLGA. TCRdb obtained this table from immuneACCESS and retained in-frame rearrangements with V and J assigned. These tables miss some clones; where compared with another copy, unresolved V genes account for less than half of the shortfall, and the remainder is unexplained. V and J calls and clone size follow that table, whereas D and trimming were derived from the DNA. The table for this sample lists 550,000 to 750,000 clones; about 91% of them were counted only once. The ten largest clonotypes hold 24% of the sample.

CD8 naive samples were CD45RO-negative cells positively selected for CCR7, giving a CD45RA+CCR7+ population that excluded TemRA cells. The donors were healthy, HIV-negative adults with no recently reported acute infections or vaccinations. Every donor was a Caucasian adult living in Nashville, Tennessee, USA. Blood was collected by leukapheresis, and PBMCs were isolated by Ficoll-Histopaque density gradient centrifugation and then cryopreserved in liquid nitrogen vapor phase. Analytical flow cytometry was used to check the purity and quantity of every magnetically sorted T cell population. From each sorted fraction, genomic DNA was isolated and quantified by UV absorbance on a Nanodrop 2000c. Overall study outcomes, separate from this receptor: Across a few donors, approximately 5% of naive CD4, roughly 3.8% of naive CD8, 2% to 2.5% of memory CD4, and 0.4% to 0.45% of memory CD8 clonotypes were shared. Sampling was limited to blood, and TCR repertoires in tissue likely differ from TCR repertoires in blood. Because the study included a small number of donors, the genetic and exposure-history diversity represented was limited. Larger estimated clonotype richness was generally found for naive subsets than for memory subsets. Based on pairwise subsampling, the degree of clonotype sharing among donors was expected to be affected by sequencing depth. Incomplete sequencing was indicated by rarefaction of sorted-subset datasets, despite the large sequencing depth. Clonotypes shared by all four sorted-subset donors showed higher generation probabilities than non-shared clonotypes.

From a lookup of the germline V gene, CDR1 and CDR2 are SGDLS and YYNGEE. From the cysteine through the phenylalanine, the CDR3 covers 19 amino acids. The kept DNA is CDR3 alone, 57 bases in frame from the first base. The V end gives up 3 bases and the J end 1 base, leaving 9 bases in the junction not matched to a gene. The source material was naive CD8+ T cells sorted from blood. The cell subset or site label of this sample denotes: CD45RA+CCR7+. The sequence derives from a young man in good health. The rearrangement joined TRBV9 to TRBJ2-1, and 14 junctional nucleotides match TRBD2. The DNA reads TGTGCCAGCAGCGGTCTGGGACTAGCGGGAGTGGGATCCTACAATGAGCAGTTCTTC. This translates into CASSGLGLAGVGSYNEQFF.